The 22 T cell receptor beta chains below all came from one sample that was sequenced in a study of CD8 T cell repertoires and HIV-1 epitope variants. The method was immunoSEQ multiplex PCR; TCRdb's version includes in-frame clones alone and lacks a portion of them. Altogether about 5,000 clones are present, 50% to 70% being singletons, with the ten largest covering around 40%. Their target antigens are unknown. Sequencing was done on a sample of cultured CD8+ T cells derived from PBMCs. Every receptor here comes from a male donor with HIV.

The chain has TRBV2 and TRBJ2-1, with TRBD2 matching 11 bases. V shed 7 bases and J 7 bases; nucleotides not matched to a gene: 12. Germline V gene data show CDR1 as SNHLY and CDR2 as FYNNEI. The CDR3 length is 16 residues. The CDR3: CASNPLTSGEWNEQFF. The CDR3 coding sequence is TGTGCCAGCAATCCTCTGACTAGCGGGGAGTGGAATGAGCAGTTCTTC.

V is TRBV6-9 and J is TRBJ2-3; 11 nucleotides align to TRBD1. Trimming removed 6 bases from V and 5 bases from J; junction bases left unmatched: 10. CDR1 and CDR2 (germline): MNHGY, SVAAGI. The CDR3 is 16 amino acids. The CDR3 loop is CASRDSDRGQGDTQYF. DNA of the CDR3: TGTGCCAGCAGGGACTCGGACAGGGGGCAGGGAGATACGCAGTATTTT.

This clone was seen only a few times. The chain employs TRBV2 and TRBJ1-1, with D possibly TRBD1 on 5 matching bases. This CDR3 spans 12 amino acids. Deletions cut 6 bases from V and 1 base from J, with 6 bases between. Germline CDR1 and CDR2: SNHLY and FYNNEI. CDR3 residues: CASSQGNTEAFF. CDR3 coding DNA: TGTGCCAGCAGCCAGGGGAACACTGAAGCTTTCTTT.

The chain is built from TRBV29-1 and TRBJ1-3; D is undetermined. The V end was cut by 5 bases, the J end by 0 bases, with 2 bases between. The CDR3 runs to 11 residues. Germline CDR1 SQVTM, CDR2 ANQGSEA. CDR3 sequence (DNA): TGCAGCGTTTACTCTGGAAACACCATATATTTT. It codes for CSVYSGNTIYF.

The V gene is TRBV11-2, the J gene TRBJ2-7; 9 bases map to TRBD1. The germline V gene encodes CDR1 SGHAT and CDR2 FQNNGV. The CDR3 covers 16 residues. With 5 bases clipped from V and 1 base from J, the junction kept 9 bases outside the gene matches. Here the CDR3 reads CASSDGQGFGSYEQYF. CDR3 in DNA: TGTGCCAGCAGCGACGGACAGGGGTTCGGGTCCTACGAGCAGTACTTC.

This clone was seen just once. The V gene is TRBV10-3, the J gene TRBJ2-5; TRBD1 agrees at 11 bases. CDR3 length: 16 residues. The germline V gene has CDR1 ENHRY and CDR2 SYGVKD. The J segment lost 5 bases and the V segment lost 3 bases, leaving 8 bases of the junction unmatched. CDR3 DNA sequence: TGTGCCATCAGTGACCCCGGACAGGGGGCCGGGGAGACCCAGTACTTC. Translation: CAISDPGQGAGETQYF.

The chain combines TRBV6-1 with TRBJ2-7, with no clear D. V gave up 0 bases and J gave up 4 bases, with 7 bases separating them. The CDR3 is 13 amino acids. Germline V gene data show CDR1 as MNHNS and CDR2 as SASEGT. CDR3 residues: CASSEATAYEQYF. Written as DNA, the CDR3 is TGTGCCAGCAGTGAAGCGACCGCATACGAGCAGTACTTC.

The rearrangement links TRBV28 to TRBJ2-7; D may be TRBD1 (5 bases). The ends were cut back, 1 base at V and 6 bases at J, with 13 bases in the middle. The CDR3 runs to 14 residues. CDR1 and CDR2 (germline): MDHEN, SYDVKM. The CDR3 spells CASSLSPGYGEQYF. CDR3 nucleotide sequence: TGTGCCAGCAGTTTATCCCCAGGGTACGGCGAGCAGTACTTC.

The genes are TRBV7-8 and TRBJ2-5; TRBD2 aligns across 7 bases. The germline V gene encodes CDR1 SGHVS and CDR2 FQNEAQ. The junction had 19 bases not matched to a gene; V was cut back by 5 bases and J by 4 bases. The CDR3 sequence is 18 residues long. CDR3 amino acids: CASSPGGTRQRFGETQYF. The CDR3 region has the DNA TGTGCCAGCAGCCCCGGGGGGACCCGTCAACGGTTTGGAGAGACCCAGTACTTC.

This clone was observed once. The rearrangement links TRBV5-6 to TRBJ2-1; D ambiguous. This CDR3 is 16 amino acids long. The V end lost 4 bases, the J end lost 2 bases, and 16 bases lay between the germline ends. Germline-derived CDR1 and CDR2 are SGHDT and YYEEEE. The CDR3 region has the DNA TGTGCCAGCAGCCCTCCGAGAGCGCTTACCTACAATGAGCAGTTCTTC. Amino acid sequence: CASSPPRALTYNEQFF.

This rearrangement joins TRBV28 to TRBJ1-3, with D hard to call. Germline V gives CDR1 MDHEN, CDR2 SYDVKM. V was shortened by 6 bases and J by 0 bases, with 6 bases between the two germline ends. The CDR3 is made up of 13 amino acids. CDR3 amino acids: CASSLHSGNTIYF. The CDR3 DNA reads TGTGCCAGCAGCCTCCACTCTGGAAACACCATATATTTT.

This chain joins TRBV11-2 and TRBJ2-3, with D possibly matching TRBD2 (6 bases). The germline V and J ends were trimmed by 6 bases and 3 bases, with 16 bases remaining between them. This CDR3 spans 15 amino acids. Germline V gene data show CDR1 as SGHAT and CDR2 as FQNNGV. The CDR3 DNA reads TGTGCCAGCAGACAGAGACTAGTATTGACAGATACGCAGTATTTT. It is translated as CASRQRLVLTDTQYF.

This clone was recorded a few times. V is TRBV13 and J is TRBJ1-1; unclear D gene. The germline V gene has CDR1 PRHDT and CDR2 FYEKMQ (reference sequence). The V end was cut by 0 bases, the J end by 2 bases, with 4 bases between. The CDR3 totals 13 residues. The chain's CDR3 is CASSLGDNTEAFF. CDR3 coding DNA: TGTGCCAGCAGCTTAGGAGATAACACTGAAGCTTTCTTT.

This clone was picked up one time. The chain carries TRBV10-1 and TRBJ2-1; no firm D call. This CDR3 is built from 13 residues. CDR1 and CDR2 from the germline V gene are WNHNN and SYGVQD (reference sequence). Trimming stripped 5 bases from V and 6 bases from J, with 11 bases between. The DNA for the CDR3 is TGCGCCAGCAGTCTAGGGTGTTCCAATGAGCAGTTCTTC. Amino acids: CASSLGCSNEQFF.

The rearrangement joins TRBV12-5 to TRBJ2-3; TRBD1 agrees at 8 bases. The germline gives CDR1 LGHNT, CDR2 FRNRAP. J was trimmed by 1 base and V by 2 bases; bases with no gene match: 11. CDR3 length: 18 amino acids. CDR3 nucleotides: TGTGCTAGTGGTTTGCAGACAGGGGAAGTTTTGGGCACAGATACGCAGTATTTT. This translates into CASGLQTGEVLGTDTQYF. Full variable domain (outside the CDR3, taken from reference TRBV12-5 and TRBJ2-3): DARVTQTPRHKVTEMGQEVTMRCQPILGHNTVFWYRQTMMQGLELLAYFRNRAPLDDSGMPKDRFSAEMPDATLATLKIQPSEPRDSAVYFCASGLQTGEVLGTDTQYFGPGTRLTVL.

This clone was counted only a few times. V usage is TRBV10-2 and J usage is TRBJ2-7; D uncertain. The CDR3 extends over 13 amino acids. In germline, CDR1 is WSHSY, CDR2 SAAADI. The V end was cut by 3 bases, the J end by 0 bases, with 6 bases between. The CDR3 sequence is CASSEGYSYEQYF. Written as DNA, the CDR3 is TGCGCCAGCAGTGAAGGGTACTCCTACGAGCAGTACTTC.

The V call is TRBV15, the J call TRBJ2-3; D remains ambiguous. This CDR3 region has 14 residues. V was cut by 5 bases and J by 0 bases, with 9 bases left in between. Germline V CDR1 and CDR2: LNHNV, YYDKDF (reference sequence). The CDR3 bases are TGTGCCACCAGCCCAGGTCTTAGCACAGATACGCAGTATTTT. This sequence encodes CATSPGLSTDTQYF.

This chain uses TRBV14 with TRBJ2-1; TRBD2 agrees at 7 bases. CDR1 and CDR2 (germline): SGHDN, FVKESK. This CDR3 spans 17 amino acids. Trimming took 1 base from V and 5 from J; bases not matched to a gene: 11. The CDR3 spells CASSQVAGAGDNNEQFF. Written as DNA, the CDR3 is TGTGCCAGCAGCCAAGTGGCAGGTGCGGGGGATAACAATGAGCAGTTCTTC.

In DNA, the CDR3 is TGTGCCATCAGTGAGTCGATGGCGGGCTCCTACAATGAGCAGTTCTTC. Translation: CAISESMAGSYNEQFF. The genes are TRBV10-3 and TRBJ2-1; TRBD2 is a possible D gene (5 bases). The CDR3 extends over 16 amino acids. Germline CDR1 reads ENHRY; CDR2 reads SYGVKD. V shed 0 bases and J shed 0 bases, with 9 bases lying between them.

The J gene is TRBJ2-7, the V gene TRBV27, with 11 positions matching TRBD1. This CDR3 has 15 amino acids. V gave up 4 bases and J gave up 1 base; unmatched junction bases: 3. Germline-derived CDR1 and CDR2 are MNHEY and SMNVEV (reference sequence). Written as DNA, the CDR3 is TGTGCCAGCAGTTCGGGACAGGGGGATTCCTACGAGCAGTACTTC. Residues: CASSSGQGDSYEQYF.

V gene TRBV2 combines with J gene TRBJ1-5; D gene unclear. The CDR3 is 13 residues long. Trimming shortened V by 7 bases and J by 0 bases, and 7 bases separated the two germline ends. CDR1 and CDR2 from the germline V gene are SNHLY and FYNNEI. CDR3 bases: TGTGCCAGCAAACTTTATAGCAATCAGCCCCAGCATTTT. Translated, it gives CASKLYSNQPQHF.

The J gene is TRBJ2-5, the V gene TRBV19, with 11 bases fitting TRBD2. V lost 5 bases, J lost 2 bases, and 4 bases stayed unmatched. Germline assignment: CDR1 LNHDA and CDR2 SQIVND (reference sequence). The CDR3 runs to 15 residues. CDR3 loop: CASSLAGGLQETQYF. The CDR3 DNA follows: TGTGCCAGTAGTCTAGCGGGAGGTCTTCAAGAGACCCAGTACTTC.